One sample yielded the 32 T cell receptor beta chains listed below, sequenced in a study of tumor-infiltrating lymphocytes in primary liver carcinoma. The template, approximately 500 ng total RNA, yielded TCR beta cDNA made with a constant-region primer. A slightly modified ARM-PCR protocol with three nested multiplex PCR rounds produced these TCR beta libraries. TRBV1-TRBV30 forward primers and a C-beta reverse primer were used in the first two PCR rounds, which each ran for around 11 cycles. MiXCR was run by TCRdb on the multiplex PCR reads, yielding one entry per CDR3 protein. The data hold 300,000 to 400,000 distinct CDR3 sequences, with roughly two thirds observed a single time. The authors took blood RNA from unsorted whole blood and also extracted germline DNA. Sample: peripheral blood. These receptors were collected from a man aged 35 to 55 with primary liver carcinoma and hepatitis B virus infection.

On this clonotype: A much larger clone differs by one base, so this may be a read error. The chain has TRBV12-3 or TRBV12-4 and TRBJ2-2; tentatively, D is TRBD1 (5 bases). The CDR3 consists of 14 residues. V shed 2 bases and J shed 10 bases, with 14 bases lying between them. In nucleotides, the CDR3 is TGTGCCAGCAGTTTAACAGGTCCAGTCGTGGAGCTGTTTTTT. Its protein is CASSLTGPVVELFF.

As regards this clonotype: This CDR3 fails to terminate in the conserved phenylalanine or tryptophan, so it likely reflects a read error. The chain has TRBV12-3 or TRBV12-4 and TRBJ1-2; D might be TRBD1 (5 bases). V lost 7 bases, J lost 6 bases, and 12 bases lay in between. CDR3 length: 12 residues. CDR3 in DNA: TGTGCCAGCACCTTGTGGGGGGATGGCTACACCTCC. Translation gives CASTLWGDGYTS.

Notes on this clonotype: Mismatch with germline at one junction end may stem from a read error. The chain has TRBV4-2 and TRBJ1-2; 7 bases line up with TRBD1. Germline loops: CDR1 LGHNA, CDR2 YNFKEQ. The CDR3 is 13 residues long. The CDR3 nucleotides are TGTGCCAGCAGGCAAGACAGGGAATTTGGCTACACCTTC. It codes for CASRQDREFGYTF.

Concerning this clonotype itself: A much larger clone is a single base away; this may be a read error. The chain couples TRBV29-1 to TRBJ1-3; D is unclear. V dropped 5 bases and J dropped 4 bases, with 12 bases sitting between them. CDR1 and CDR2 from the germline V gene are SQVTM and ANQGSEA. CDR3 length equals 13 residues. This CDR3 is CSVLPGRGNTIYF. DNA of the CDR3: TGCAGCGTTCTCCCGGGAAGAGGAAACACCATATATTTT.

This clonotype was found a few times. This chain joins TRBV6-5 and TRBJ1-6; D unresolved. Germline V gene lookup returns CDR1 MNHEY and CDR2 SVGAGI. The CDR3 is 15 residues long. Trimming pared 6 bases from V and 6 bases from J, leaving 15 bases between. The CDR3 sequence is CASRSQWVGNSPLHF. The CDR3 DNA reads as TGTGCCAGCAGGTCTCAATGGGTGGGTAATTCACCCCTCCACTTT.

V usage is TRBV5-4 and J usage is TRBJ1-4; a weak D match, TRBD1 (6 bases). V lost 4 bases to trimming and J lost 3 bases, with 16 bases between them. The CDR3 has 16 residues. Germline-derived CDR1 and CDR2 are SGHNT and YYREEE (reference sequence). This chain's CDR3 is CASSETGRTANEKLFF. The CDR3, as DNA: TGTGCCAGCAGCGAAACAGGGCGAACGGCTAATGAAAAACTGTTTTTT.

This chain connects TRBV6-1 to TRBJ2-7; D is uncertain. The CDR3 length is 15 residues. The germline gives CDR1 MNHNS, CDR2 SASEGT. Trimming took off 4 bases at V and 6 bases at J, with 19 bases between the two ends. The CDR3 spells CASSGPGRRHAEQYF. In nucleotides, the CDR3 is TGTGCCAGCAGTGGCCCAGGCAGGCGACATGCCGAGCAGTACTTC.

This clonotype was counted ten times or more. This may be a read error: a much more frequent sequence differs by one nucleotide. The rearrangement links TRBV11-2 to TRBJ1-1; D remains ambiguous. The CDR3 is 13 residues long. The germline CDR1 and CDR2 sequences are SGHAT and FQNNGV. Trimming removed 5 bases at V and 4 bases at J, with 11 bases between. The CDR3: CASSNTPSTEAFF. Here the CDR3 DNA reads TGTGCCAGCAGCAATACGCCGAGCACTGAAGCTTTCTTT.

The chain joins TRBV6-2 or TRBV6-3 to TRBJ2-1; no definite D call. The CDR3 has 17 amino acids. Germline-derived CDR1 and CDR2 are MNHEY and SVGEGT. CDR3 sequence: CVNSYSAGKPDGNEQFF. CDR3 sequence (DNA): TGTGTCAACAGCTACTCGGCCGGCAAGCCGGACGGGAATGAGCAGTTCTTC.

Points on this clonotype: Mismatch with germline at one junction end may stem from a read error. The chain has TRBV28 and TRBJ1-2; D not resolved. The CDR3 consists of 15 residues. Germline CDR1 is MDHEN and CDR2 is SYDVKM. CDR3 protein: CACSLAAGNSYGYTF. CDR3 DNA: TGTGCCTGCAGTTTAGCAGCGGGAAACAGCTATGGCTACACCTTC.

In its sample, this clonotype was seen many times. The chain uses TRBV29-1 and TRBJ2-7; D is unclear. Germline lookup yields CDR1 SQVTM and CDR2 ANQGSEA. V gave up 4 bases and J gave up 6 bases, with 19 bases separating them. CDR3 size: 14 residues. CDR3 sequence (DNA): TGCAGCGTTGGGTGGACGACCAGGTCAGGCGAGCAGTACTTC. Amino acids: CSVGWTTRSGEQYF.

As regards this clonotype: Given a much more abundant clone one base away, this may be a read error. The J gene is TRBJ2-5, the V gene TRBV6-5; 9 bases fit TRBD1. Looked up from germline, CDR1 is MNHEY and CDR2 is SVGAGI. J lost 5 bases, V lost 5 bases, and 6 bases had no gene match. This CDR3 region has 14 residues. The DNA for the CDR3 is TGTGCCAGCAGTCGGGACAGGGAAAGGGAGACCCAGTACTTC. Amino acids: CASSRDRERETQYF.

The chain recombines TRBV6-7 with TRBJ1-5, with D possibly matching TRBD1 (6 bases). TRBV6-7 is sorted into the ORF group, with uncertain function. Trimming removed 1 base at V and 0 bases at J, with 16 bases between. This CDR3 is 18 amino acids long. The CDR3 DNA is TGTGCCAGCAGTTACTGGGACGGGGGGCCGAATAGCAATCAGCCCCAGCATTTT. Protein: CASSYWDGGPNSNQPQHF.

The CDR3: CRAPGAGKHEQFF. The CDR3 DNA reads as TGCAGGGCCCCCGGCGCGGGGAAGCATGAGCAGTTCTTC. The rearrangement uses TRBV29-1 and TRBJ2-1; tentative D call: TRBD2 (6 bases). CDR3 length: 13 amino acids. The germline CDR1 and CDR2 sequences are SQVTM and ANQGSEA.

In the case of this clonotype: This CDR3 fails to terminate in the conserved phenylalanine or tryptophan, so it likely reflects a read error. The DNA is omitted, as the CDR3 cannot be located on it reliably, and the CDR3 follows TCRdb's listing. This sequence joins TRBV29-1 and TRBJ2-3. The CDR3 spans 12 residues, counting both ends. Germline-derived CDR1 and CDR2 are SQVTM and ANQGSEA. This CDR3 reads CSVEATAYTQYS.

With regard to this clonotype: At one boundary the junction diverges from the germline segment, which might be a read error. The chain combines TRBV10-3 with TRBJ2-7; D is possibly TRBD1 (6 bases). Germline CDR1 reads ENHRY; CDR2 reads SYGVKD. The CDR3 runs 13 residues. CDR3 nucleotides: TGTGCCATCAGGTGGGACACCCCCTACGAACAGTACTTC. Residues: CAIRWDTPYEQYF.

Points on this clonotype: This sequence may be a read error, since a much larger clone differs from it by one base. This chain connects TRBV4-3 to TRBJ2-1, with D perhaps matching TRBD2 (6 bases). Germline CDR1 reads LGHNA; CDR2 reads YSLEER. V lost 4 bases to trimming and J lost 12 bases, with 16 bases between them. There are 13 residues in the CDR3. The CDR3: CASSREEGRWQFF. The CDR3 nucleotides are TGCGCCAGCAGCCGAGAGGAGGGGCGATGGCAGTTCTTC.

For this clonotype: A read error may account for a junction end that differs from germline. This chain uses TRBV6-6 with TRBJ1-1, with no clear D. This CDR3 comprises 16 residues. Germline lookup yields CDR1 MNHNY and CDR2 SVGAGI (reference sequence). CDR3 nucleotide sequence: TGTGCCAGCAGCTACTCGGTGGGCAGCTCGAACACTGAAGCTATCTTT. Residues: CASSYSVGSSNTEAIF.

With regard to this clonotype: A much larger clone lies a single base off, so this may be a read error. J is TRBJ1-2 and V is TRBV6-6; 7 positions agree with TRBD1. With 6 bases clipped from V and 10 bases from J, the junction kept 5 bases outside the gene matches. Germline CDR1 reads MNHNY; CDR2 reads SVGAGI (reference sequence). This CDR3 region has 11 residues. This CDR3 reads CASRDRDDYTF. CDR3 nucleotide sequence: TGTGCCAGCAGAGACAGGGATGACTACACCTTC.

A word on this clonotype: No conserved phenylalanine or tryptophan is present at the end of the CDR3, so a read error is the likely explanation. This rearrangement joins TRBV10-2 to TRBJ2-1; 8 bases align to TRBD2. J gave up 9 bases and V 1 base, and 8 bases lay outside the gene matches. The CDR3 has 15 residues. Looked up from germline, CDR1 is WSHSY and CDR2 is SAAADI. CDR3 nucleotides: TGCGCCAGCAGTGAGTACGCGGGAGGTAGTGGTGAGCAGTTCTCC. This encodes CASSEYAGGSGEQFS.

The chain joins TRBV6-6 to TRBJ2-5, with TRBD2 matching 13 bases. V shed 4 bases, J shed 4 bases, and the junction held 6 bases outside the gene matches. This CDR3 has 16 amino acids. Germline V gene sequence: CDR1 MNHNY, CDR2 SVGAGI (reference sequence). DNA of the CDR3: TGTGCCAGCAGTTCCCTGGGACTAGCGGGGCGAGAGACCCAGTACTTC. Residues: CASSSLGLAGRETQYF.

The gene calls are TRBV6-1 and TRBJ2-2; weak D call: TRBD2 (7 bases). V lost 6 bases to trimming and J lost 6 bases, with 23 bases between them. CDR1 is MNHNS, CDR2 SASEGT, per germline. The CDR3 spans 17 residues. CDR3 residues: CASSPAGHGDYPGELFF. The CDR3 DNA is TGTGCCAGCAGCCCGGCGGGACACGGGGACTACCCCGGGGAGCTGTTTTTT.

As for this clonotype: One junction end disagrees with the germline gene, perhaps due to a read error. The rearrangement joins TRBV6-2 or TRBV6-3 to TRBJ2-7, with D perhaps TRBD1 (6 bases). This CDR3 has 14 amino acids. Germline V gives CDR1 MNHEY, CDR2 SVGEGT. The CDR3 region is CASNYGQLAYEQHF. DNA of the CDR3: TGTGCCAGCAACTATGGACAGCTTGCCTACGAGCAGCACTTC.

The chain carries TRBV11-2 and TRBJ2-1; a possible D gene is TRBD2 (6 bases). Germline V gene sequence: CDR1 SGHAT, CDR2 FQNNGV. Trimming cost V 4 bases and J 10 bases, with 11 bases left between them. This CDR3 spans 12 amino acids. The CDR3: CASSSGESEQFF. DNA of the CDR3: TGTGCCAGCAGCTCGGGAGAGAGCGAGCAGTTCTTC.

Comments on this clonotype: A much larger clone sits a single nucleotide away, making a read error possible. This chain links TRBV12-3 or TRBV12-4 with TRBJ2-7; no firm D call. This CDR3 is built from 15 residues. The V and J ends lost 5 bases and 1 base respectively, with 15 bases between them. The CDR3 reads CASSLGPERSYEQYF. As DNA, the CDR3 is TGTGCCAGCAGTCTCGGGCCGGAAAGGTCCTACGAGCAGTACTTC.

As concerns this clonotype: The junction departs from the called germline gene at one end, perhaps through a read error. V and J are TRBV11-2 and TRBJ2-1; D remains ambiguous. Germline CDR1 is SGHAT and CDR2 is FQNNGV. The CDR3 consists of 17 residues. The CDR3 loop reads CASSLARWTSSYSEQFF. In DNA, the CDR3 is TGTGCCAGCAGCTTAGCTCGGTGGACCAGCTCCTACAGTGAGCAGTTCTTC.

Remarks on this clonotype: This may be a read error: a much more frequent sequence differs by one nucleotide. This chain links TRBV4-1 with TRBJ2-3, with 12 bases lining up with TRBD2. CDR3 size: 17 residues. Germline CDR1 and CDR2: MGHRA and YSYEKL. The CDR3 DNA reads TGCGCCGGCAGCCAATCTGGACTAGCGGGAAACACAGATACGCAGTATTTT. This encodes CAGSQSGLAGNTDTQYF.

The chain couples TRBV12-3 or TRBV12-4 to TRBJ2-7; perhaps TRBD2 as D (5 bases). The CDR3 covers 15 residues. The V end was cut by 7 bases, the J end by 3 bases, with 19 bases between. In DNA form, the CDR3 reads TGTGCCAGCATCTCCACCGCGGAGGTGGTCTACGAGCAGTACTTC. Protein sequence: CASISTAEVVYEQYF.

In its sample, this clonotype was seen many times. This rearrangement joins TRBV11-2 to TRBJ1-1; no reliable D call. This CDR3 spans 14 amino acids. Germline V gives CDR1 SGHAT, CDR2 FQNNGV. V lost 1 base and J 1 base, leaving 7 bases between the germline ends. Here the CDR3 DNA reads TGTGCCAGCAGCTTAGGTCCAGGGAACACTGAAGCTTTCTTT. Its protein product is CASSLGPGNTEAFF. Using reference TRBV11-2 and TRBJ1-1 for the parts outside the CDR3, the full variable domain is EAGVAQSPRYKIIEKRQSVAFWCNPISGHATLYWYQQILGQGPKLLIQFQNNGVVDDSQLPKDRFSAERLKGVDSTLKIQPAKLEDSAVYLCASSLGPGNTEAFFGQGTRLTVV.

On this clonotype: One junction end does not reproduce the germline sequence, and a read error may be involved. The V gene is TRBV6-2 or TRBV6-3, the J gene TRBJ1-1; TRBD1 might be the D (5 bases). The germline CDR1 and CDR2 sequences are MNHEY and SVGEGT. The CDR3 is made up of 17 amino acids. In nucleotides, the CDR3 is TGTGCCCGCAGTTACACCCGACCGGGGGTGGTTGGCACTGAAGCTTTCTTT. It is translated as CARSYTRPGVVGTEAFF.

About this clonotype itself: A read error may account for a junction end that differs from germline. The V and J genes are TRBV6-2 or TRBV6-3 and TRBJ2-1; the D call may be TRBD1 or TRBD2 (7 bases each). CDR1 is MNHEY, CDR2 SVGEGT, per germline. This CDR3 has 12 residues. CDR3 nucleotides: TGTGGCAGCGGGGACAGAGGGATCAAGCAGTTCTTC. Protein sequence: CGSGDRGIKQFF.

The rearrangement links TRBV6-2 or TRBV6-3 to TRBJ2-5; 8 positions match TRBD2. Germline V gene lookup returns CDR1 MNHEY and CDR2 SVGEGT. The CDR3 extends over 14 amino acids. The ends lost 3 bases at V and 5 bases at J; junction bases unmatched: 5. CDR3 sequence: CASSYRGGRETQYF. For the CDR3, the DNA is TGTGCCAGCAGTTATCGGGGGGGCCGGGAGACCCAGTACTTC.